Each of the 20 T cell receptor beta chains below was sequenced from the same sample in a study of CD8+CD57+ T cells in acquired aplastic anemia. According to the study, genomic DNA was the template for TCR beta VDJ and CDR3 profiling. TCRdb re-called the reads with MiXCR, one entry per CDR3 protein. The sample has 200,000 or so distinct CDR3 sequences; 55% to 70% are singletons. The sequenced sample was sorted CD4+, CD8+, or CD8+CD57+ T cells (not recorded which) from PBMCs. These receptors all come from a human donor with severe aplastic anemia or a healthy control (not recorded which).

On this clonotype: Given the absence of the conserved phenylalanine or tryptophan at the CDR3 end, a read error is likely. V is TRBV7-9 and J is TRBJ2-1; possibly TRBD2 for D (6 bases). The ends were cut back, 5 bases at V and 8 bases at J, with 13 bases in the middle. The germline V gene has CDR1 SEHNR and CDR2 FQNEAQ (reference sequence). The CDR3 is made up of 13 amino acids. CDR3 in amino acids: CASSHAGSDEQFL. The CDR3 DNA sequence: TGTGCCAGCAGCCATGCGGGGAGCGATGAGCAGTTCCTC.

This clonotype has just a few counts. The CDR3 nucleotides are TGCAGCGTTGAGGCTACAGGGGGATGGGCGGCTGAAGCTTTCTTT. It encodes CSVEATGGWAAEAFF. This rearrangement joins TRBV29-1 to TRBJ1-1; 8 bases are a match to TRBD1. The CDR3 contains 15 residues. Germline loops: CDR1 SQVTM, CDR2 ANQGSEA. Trimming at V came to 3 bases and at J to 6 bases, leaving 12 bases not matched to a gene.

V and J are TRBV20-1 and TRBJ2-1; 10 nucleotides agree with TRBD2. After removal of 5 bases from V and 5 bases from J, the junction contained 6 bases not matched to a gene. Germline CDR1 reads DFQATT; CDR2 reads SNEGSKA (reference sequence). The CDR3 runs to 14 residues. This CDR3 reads CSAYPGLAHNEQFF. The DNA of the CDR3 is TGCAGTGCTTACCCGGGACTAGCGCACAATGAGCAGTTCTTC.

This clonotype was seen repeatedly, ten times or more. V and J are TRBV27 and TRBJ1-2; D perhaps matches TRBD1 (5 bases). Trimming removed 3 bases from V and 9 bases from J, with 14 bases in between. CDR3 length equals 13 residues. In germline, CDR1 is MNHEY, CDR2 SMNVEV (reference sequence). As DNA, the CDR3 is TGTGCCAGCAGTTTCGGGGCCATGTTAAGCTACACCTTC. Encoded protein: CASSFGAMLSYTF.

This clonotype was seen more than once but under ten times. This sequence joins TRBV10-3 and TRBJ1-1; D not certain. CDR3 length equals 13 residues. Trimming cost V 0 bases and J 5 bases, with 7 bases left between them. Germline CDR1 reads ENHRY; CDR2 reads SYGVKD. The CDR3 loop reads CAISESPRTEAFF. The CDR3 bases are TGTGCCATCAGTGAGTCGCCTCGGACTGAAGCTTTCTTT.

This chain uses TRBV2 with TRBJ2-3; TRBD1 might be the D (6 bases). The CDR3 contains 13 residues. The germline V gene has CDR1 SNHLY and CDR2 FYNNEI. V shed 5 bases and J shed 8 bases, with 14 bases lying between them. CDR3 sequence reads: CASSFEGERTQYF. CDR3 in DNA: TGTGCCAGCAGTTTTGAGGGGGAGCGTACGCAGTATTTT.

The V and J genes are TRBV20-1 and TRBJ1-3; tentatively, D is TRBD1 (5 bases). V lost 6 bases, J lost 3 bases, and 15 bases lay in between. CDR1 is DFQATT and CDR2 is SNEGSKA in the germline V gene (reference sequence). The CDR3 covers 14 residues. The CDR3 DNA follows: TGCAGTGCGTGGCCAGGGCAAATTGGAAACACCATATATTTT. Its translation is CSAWPGQIGNTIYF.

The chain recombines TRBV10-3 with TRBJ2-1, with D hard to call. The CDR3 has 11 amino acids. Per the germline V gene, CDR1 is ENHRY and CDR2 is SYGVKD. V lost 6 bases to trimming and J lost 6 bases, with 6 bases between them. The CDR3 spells CAIRSSNEQFF. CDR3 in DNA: TGTGCCATCAGGTCGAGCAATGAGCAGTTCTTC.

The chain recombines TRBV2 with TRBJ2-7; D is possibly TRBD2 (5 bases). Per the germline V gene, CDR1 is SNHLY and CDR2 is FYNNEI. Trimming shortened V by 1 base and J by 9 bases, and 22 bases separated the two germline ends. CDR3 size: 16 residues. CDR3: CASSEGRALGLGRQYF. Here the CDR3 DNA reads TGTGCCAGCAGTGAAGGGCGGGCCCTCGGTTTAGGTAGGCAGTACTTC.

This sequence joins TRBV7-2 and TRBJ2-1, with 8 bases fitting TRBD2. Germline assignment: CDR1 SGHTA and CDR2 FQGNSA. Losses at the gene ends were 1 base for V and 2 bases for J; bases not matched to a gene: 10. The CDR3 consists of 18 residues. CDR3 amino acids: CASSLDGGLVGPYNEQFF. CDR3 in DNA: TGTGCCAGCAGCTTAGATGGGGGACTAGTAGGACCCTACAATGAGCAGTTCTTC.

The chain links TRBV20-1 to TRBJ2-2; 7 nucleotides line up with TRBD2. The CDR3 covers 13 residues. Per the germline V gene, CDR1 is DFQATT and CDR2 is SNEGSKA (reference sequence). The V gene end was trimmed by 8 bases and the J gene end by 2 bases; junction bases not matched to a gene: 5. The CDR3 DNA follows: TGCAGTCCCGGACTAGGTAACACCGGGGAGCTGTTTTTT. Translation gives CSPGLGNTGELFF.

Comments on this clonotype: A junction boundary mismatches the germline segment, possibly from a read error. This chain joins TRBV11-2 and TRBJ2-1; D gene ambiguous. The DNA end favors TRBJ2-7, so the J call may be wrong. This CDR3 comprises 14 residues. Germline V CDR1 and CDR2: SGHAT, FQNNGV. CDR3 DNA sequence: TGCGCCAGCAGCTTAATCCCCGATCCCTACGAGCAGTACTTC. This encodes CASSLIPDPYEQYF.

CDR3 amino acids: CASSWRFRVGQETQYF. DNA for the CDR3: TGTGCCAGCAGTTGGCGGTTTCGGGTGGGGCAAGAGACCCAGTACTTC. The V gene is TRBV7-2, the J gene TRBJ2-5; D remains ambiguous. The CDR3 spans 16 residues. CDR1 is SGHTA and CDR2 is FQGNSA in the germline V gene. V was pared by 6 bases and J by 2 bases, with 19 bases between.

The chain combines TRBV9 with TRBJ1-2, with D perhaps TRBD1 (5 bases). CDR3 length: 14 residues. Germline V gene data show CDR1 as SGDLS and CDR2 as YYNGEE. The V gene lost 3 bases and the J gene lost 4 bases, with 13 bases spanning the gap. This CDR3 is CASSAVGAAYGYTF. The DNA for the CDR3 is TGTGCCAGCAGCGCCGTTGGGGCAGCCTATGGCTACACCTTC.

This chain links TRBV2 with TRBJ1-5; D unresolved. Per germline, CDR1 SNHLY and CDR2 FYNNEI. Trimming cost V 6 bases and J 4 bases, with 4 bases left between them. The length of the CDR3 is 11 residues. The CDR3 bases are TGTGCCAGCAGGAGGAATCAGCCCCAGCATTTT. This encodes CASRRNQPQHF. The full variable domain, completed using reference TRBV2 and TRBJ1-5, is EPEVTQTPSHQVTQMGQEVILRCVPISNHLYFYWYRQILGQKVEFLVSFYNNEISEKSEIFDDQFSVERPDGSNFTLKIRSTKLEDSAMYFCASRRNQPQHFGDGTRLSIL.

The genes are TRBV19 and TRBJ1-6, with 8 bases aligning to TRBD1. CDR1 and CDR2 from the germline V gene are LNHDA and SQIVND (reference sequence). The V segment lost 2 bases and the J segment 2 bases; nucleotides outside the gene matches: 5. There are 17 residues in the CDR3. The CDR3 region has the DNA TGTGCCAGTAGTATAAAGGACAGGGTGACCTATAATTCACCCCTCCACTTT. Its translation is CASSIKDRVTYNSPLHF.

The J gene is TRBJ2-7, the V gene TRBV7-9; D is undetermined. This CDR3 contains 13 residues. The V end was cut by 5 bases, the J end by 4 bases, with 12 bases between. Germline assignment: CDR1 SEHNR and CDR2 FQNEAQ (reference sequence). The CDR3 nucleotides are TGTGCCAGCAGCCAAGGTCCGGCTTACGAGCAGTACTTC. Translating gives CASSQGPAYEQYF.

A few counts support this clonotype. The CDR3 loop is CASIPLAVTSSGANVLTF. The CDR3 region has the DNA TGTGCCAGCATCCCTTTGGCAGTAACATCCTCTGGGGCCAACGTCCTGACTTTC. The chain joins TRBV7-9 to TRBJ2-6; D gene ambiguous. The V gene's germline CDR1 is SEHNR and CDR2 FQNEAQ (reference sequence). Trimming left V 7 bases short and J 0 bases short, with 19 bases between. This CDR3 has 18 residues.

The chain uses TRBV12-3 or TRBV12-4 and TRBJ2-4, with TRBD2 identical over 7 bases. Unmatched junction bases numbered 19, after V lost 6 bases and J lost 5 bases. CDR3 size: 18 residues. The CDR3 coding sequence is TGTGCCAGCAGCCCGTCCCGGGACTACGGAACGGGGGAAAACATTCAGTACTTC. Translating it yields CASSPSRDYGTGENIQYF.

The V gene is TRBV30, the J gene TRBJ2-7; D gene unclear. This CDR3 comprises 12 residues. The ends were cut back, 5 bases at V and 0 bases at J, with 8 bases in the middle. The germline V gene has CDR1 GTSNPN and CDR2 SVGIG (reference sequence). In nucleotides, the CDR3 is TGTGCCTGGGACGGTAACTCCTACGAGCAGTACTTC. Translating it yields CAWDGNSYEQYF.